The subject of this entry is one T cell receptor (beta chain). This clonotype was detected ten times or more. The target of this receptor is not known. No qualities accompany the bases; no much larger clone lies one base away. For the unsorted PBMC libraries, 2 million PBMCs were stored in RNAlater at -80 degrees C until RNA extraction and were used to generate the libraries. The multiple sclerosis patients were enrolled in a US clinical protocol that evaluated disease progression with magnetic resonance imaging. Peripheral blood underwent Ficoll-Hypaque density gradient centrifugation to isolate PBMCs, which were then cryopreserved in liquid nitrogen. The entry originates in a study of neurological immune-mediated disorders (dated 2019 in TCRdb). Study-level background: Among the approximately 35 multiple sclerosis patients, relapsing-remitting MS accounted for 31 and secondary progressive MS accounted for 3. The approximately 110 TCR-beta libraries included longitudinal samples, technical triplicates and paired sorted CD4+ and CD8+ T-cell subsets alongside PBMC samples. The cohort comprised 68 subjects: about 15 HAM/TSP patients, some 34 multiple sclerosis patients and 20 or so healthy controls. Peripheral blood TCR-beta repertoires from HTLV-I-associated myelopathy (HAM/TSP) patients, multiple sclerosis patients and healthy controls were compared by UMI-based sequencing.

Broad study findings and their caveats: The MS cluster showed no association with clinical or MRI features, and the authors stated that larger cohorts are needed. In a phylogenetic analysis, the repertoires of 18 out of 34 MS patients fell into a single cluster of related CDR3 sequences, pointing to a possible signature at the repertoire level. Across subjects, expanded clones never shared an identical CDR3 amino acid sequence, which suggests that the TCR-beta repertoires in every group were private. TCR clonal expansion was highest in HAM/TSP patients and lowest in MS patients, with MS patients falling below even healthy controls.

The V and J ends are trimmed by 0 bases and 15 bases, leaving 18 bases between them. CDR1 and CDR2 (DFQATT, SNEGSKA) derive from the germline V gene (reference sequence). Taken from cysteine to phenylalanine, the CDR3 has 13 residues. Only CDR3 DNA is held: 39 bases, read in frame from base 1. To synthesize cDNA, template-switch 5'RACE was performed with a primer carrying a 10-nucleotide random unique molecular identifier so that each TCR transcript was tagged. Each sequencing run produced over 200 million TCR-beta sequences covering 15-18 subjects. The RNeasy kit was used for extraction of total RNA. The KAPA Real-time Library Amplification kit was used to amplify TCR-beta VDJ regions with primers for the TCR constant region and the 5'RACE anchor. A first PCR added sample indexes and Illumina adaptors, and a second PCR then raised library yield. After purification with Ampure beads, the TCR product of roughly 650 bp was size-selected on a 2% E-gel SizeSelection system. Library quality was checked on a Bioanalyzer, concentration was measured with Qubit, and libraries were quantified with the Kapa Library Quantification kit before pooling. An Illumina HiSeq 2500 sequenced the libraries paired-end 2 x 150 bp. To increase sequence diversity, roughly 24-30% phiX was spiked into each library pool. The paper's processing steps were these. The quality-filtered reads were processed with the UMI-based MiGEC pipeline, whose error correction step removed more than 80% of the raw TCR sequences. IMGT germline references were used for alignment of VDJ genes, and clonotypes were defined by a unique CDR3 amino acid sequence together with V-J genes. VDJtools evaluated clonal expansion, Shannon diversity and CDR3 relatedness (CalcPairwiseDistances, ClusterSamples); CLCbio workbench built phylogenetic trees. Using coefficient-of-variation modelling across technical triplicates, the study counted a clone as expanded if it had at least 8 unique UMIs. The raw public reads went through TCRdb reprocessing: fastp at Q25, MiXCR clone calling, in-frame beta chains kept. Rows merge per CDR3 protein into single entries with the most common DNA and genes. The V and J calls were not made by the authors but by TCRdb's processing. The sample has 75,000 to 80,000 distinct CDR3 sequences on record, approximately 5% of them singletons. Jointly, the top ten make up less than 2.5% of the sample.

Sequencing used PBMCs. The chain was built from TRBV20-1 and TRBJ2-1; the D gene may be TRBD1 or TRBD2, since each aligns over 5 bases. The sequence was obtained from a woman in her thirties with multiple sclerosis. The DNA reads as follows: TGCAGTGCTAGAGAGATCCCGAGGGGAGCGGCGTTCTTC. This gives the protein CSAREIPRGAAFF.